Below, 26 T cell receptor beta chains from the same sample are listed, as sequenced in a study of molecular identifiers for immune sequencing clone quantification. TCRdb re-derived calls from the PCR reads in MiXCR, one entry per CDR3 protein. This sample yields approximately 680,000 distinct CDR3 sequences, of which roughly 27% are seen a single time; about 0.81% belongs to the top ten. The sample comprised naive CD8+ T cells from blood, with Jurkat cell RNA spiked in. The subset is: FACS-sorted CD8+CD4-CCR7+CD45RA+ naive T cells. The receptors come from a human donor in good health. Some libraries in this study had Jurkat cell RNA spiked in.

This clonotype was counted a single time. Being one base from a much bigger clone, this may be a read error. The chain carries TRBV9 and TRBJ2-2; D gene uncertain. Per the germline V gene, CDR1 is SGDLS and CDR2 is YYNGEE. CDR3 length: 13 residues. CDR3 in DNA: TGTGCCAACAGCGCGGAGCTTGGCGGGGAGCTGTTTTTT. It codes for CANSAELGGELFF. The full variable domain, in which reference TRBV9 and TRBJ2-2 provide the parts outside the CDR3, is DSGVTQTPKHLITATGQRVTLRCSPRSGDLSVYWYQQSLDQGLQFLIQYYNGEERAKGNILERFSAQQFPDLHSELNLSSLELGDSALYFCANSAELGGELFFGEGSRLTVL.

Notes on this clonotype: This may come from a read error, since a much larger clone is one base off. The J gene is TRBJ2-2, the V gene TRBV29-1, with 8 bases fitting TRBD1. The CDR3 extends over 14 amino acids. Per the germline V gene, CDR1 is SQVTM and CDR2 is ANQGSEA. CDR3 protein: CSVAIQGVRGKLFF. The CDR3 DNA is TGCAGCGTTGCGATACAGGGGGTCCGCGGGAAGCTGTTTTTT.

This clonotype was detected only a few times. V and J are TRBV27 and TRBJ1-5; tentatively, D is TRBD1 (6 bases). The CDR3 length is 13 residues. Trimming shortened V by 6 bases and J by 5 bases, and 11 bases separated the two germline ends. Germline assignment: CDR1 MNHEY and CDR2 SMNVEV (reference sequence). The CDR3 protein is CASRVTGDQPQHF. Written as DNA, the CDR3 is TGTGCCAGCAGGGTGACAGGAGATCAGCCCCAGCATTTT.

This rearrangement joins TRBV15 to TRBJ2-6; 7 bases are shared with TRBD1. CDR3 length: 18 amino acids. The V and J ends lost 3 bases and 0 bases, in that order; junction bases with no gene match: 8. CDR1 and CDR2 from the germline V gene are LNHNV and YYDKDF (reference sequence). The CDR3, as DNA: TGTGCCACCAGCAGCACGTCCGGACAGGACTCTGGGGCCAACGTCCTGACTTTC. This translates into CATSSTSGQDSGANVLTF.

This clonotype was counted many times. The chain uses TRBV7-9 and TRBJ2-3; the D is unclear. Germline assignment: CDR1 SEHNR and CDR2 FQNEAQ (reference sequence). The length of the CDR3 is 15 residues. Trimming pared 2 bases from V and 6 bases from J, leaving 15 bases between. The CDR3 nucleotides read TGTGCCAGCAGCTTAACTCTTGGGCCCGGGGATACGCAGTATTTT. Amino acid sequence: CASSLTLGPGDTQYF.

This clonotype was seen ten or more times. The chain links TRBV4-3 to TRBJ1-1, with a weak D call TRBD1 (5 bases). CDR3 size: 17 residues. Germline V gives CDR1 LGHNA, CDR2 YSLEER. Between the trimmed V and J ends, which lost 0 bases and 0 bases, there was a span of 14 bases. CDR3 region: CASSQDRGVGMNTEAFF. In nucleotides, the CDR3 is TGCGCCAGCAGCCAAGATCGGGGGGTGGGCATGAACACTGAAGCTTTCTTT.

Concerning this clonotype itself: A junction boundary mismatches the germline segment, possibly from a read error. The V call is TRBV27, the J call TRBJ2-7; D may be TRBD2 (6 bases). Germline CDR1 and CDR2: MNHEY and SMNVEV (reference sequence). This CDR3 region has 13 residues. The DNA for the CDR3 is TGTGCCGGCAGCCCGTACGGGAGTTATGAGCAGTACTTC. This translates into CAGSPYGSYEQYF.

In its sample, this clonotype was seen a few times. This chain joins TRBV28 and TRBJ2-7; a weak D match, TRBD1 (5 bases). Trimming pared 3 bases from V and 3 bases from J, leaving 15 bases between. The CDR3 sequence is 15 residues long. The germline V gene has CDR1 MDHEN and CDR2 SYDVKM. CDR3 protein: CASSFVGQVLYEQYF. The CDR3 DNA reads as TGTGCCAGCAGTTTCGTGGGGCAGGTTCTCTACGAGCAGTACTTC.

There are a few counts of this clonotype. This sequence joins TRBV7-9 and TRBJ2-7, with D unresolved. V lost 5 bases, J lost 7 bases, and 9 bases lay in between. CDR3 length: 11 amino acids. Germline V gene sequence: CDR1 SEHNR, CDR2 FQNEAQ (reference sequence). CDR3 DNA sequence: TGTGCCAGCAGCCCCGCGAGGGAGCAGTACTTC. This codes for CASSPAREQYF. The full variable domain, its missing parts supplied by reference TRBV7-9 and TRBJ2-7, is DTGVSQNPRHKITKRGQNVTFRCDPISEHNRLYWYRQTLGQGPEFLTYFQNEAQLEKSRLLSDRFSAERPKGSFSTLEIQRTEQGDSAMYLCASSPAREQYFGPGTRLTVT.

This chain joins TRBV28 and TRBJ1-3; D remains ambiguous. The germline V and J ends were trimmed by 4 bases and 1 base, with 11 bases remaining between them. Germline assignment: CDR1 MDHEN and CDR2 SYDVKM. The CDR3 runs to 15 residues. The CDR3 reads CASSSEEGSGNTIYF. The CDR3, as DNA: TGTGCCAGCAGTTCAGAGGAGGGTTCTGGAAACACCATATATTTT. Combining the CDR3 with reference TRBV28 and TRBJ1-3 gives the whole variable domain DVKVTQSSRYLVKRTGEKVFLECVQDMDHENMFWYRQDPGLGLRLIYFSYDVKMKEKGDIPEGYSVSREKKERFSLILESASTNQTSMYLCASSSEEGSGNTIYFGEGSWLTVV.

The V gene is TRBV6-2 or TRBV6-3, the J gene TRBJ2-7, with 8 bases aligning to TRBD1. The CDR3 loop spans 14 amino acids. V gave up 8 bases and J gave up 6 bases; unmatched junction bases: 12. Germline V CDR1 and CDR2: MNHEY, SVGEGT. CDR3 residues: CASRRPQGAGEQYF. In DNA form, the CDR3 reads TGTGCCAGCCGCCGACCGCAGGGGGCGGGCGAGCAGTACTTC.

This clonotype was observed at least ten times. V is TRBV3-1 and J is TRBJ1-1; D not certain. This CDR3 region has 12 residues. Trimming removed 0 bases at V and 6 bases at J, with 5 bases between. Germline values: CDR1 LGHDT, CDR2 YNNKEL (reference sequence). The CDR3 reads CASSQEDAEAFF. The CDR3 coding sequence is TGTGCCAGCAGCCAAGAAGATGCTGAAGCTTTCTTT.

This clonotype was observed a few times. The chain recombines TRBV21-1 with TRBJ2-7; the tabulated D call, TRBD1, remains unverified against the DNA. TRBV21-1 is reported as a pseudogene. The CDR3 contains 16 residues. The CDR3 reads CASSRVEGVGFYEQYF. CDR3 bases: TGTGCCAGCAGCAGAGTGGAGGGGGTAGGTTTCTACGAGCAGTACTTC.

V usage is TRBV4-1 and J usage is TRBJ2-7; 7 nucleotides match TRBD1. Trimming at V came to 3 bases and at J to 5 bases, leaving 7 bases not matched to a gene. The germline CDR1 and CDR2 sequences are MGHRA and YSYEKL. The CDR3 runs 14 residues. CDR3 bases: TGCGCCAGCAGCCATGCCGACAGGGCTCACGAGCAGTACTTC. It is translated as CASSHADRAHEQYF.

This clonotype was counted at least ten times. V usage is TRBV9 and J usage is TRBJ2-1, with D perhaps matching TRBD2 (6 bases). CDR3 length: 16 amino acids. Germline V gene lookup returns CDR1 SGDLS and CDR2 YYNGEE. Trimming stripped 8 bases from V and 9 bases from J, with 27 bases between. CDR3 coding DNA: TGTGCCAGTAATAGGGGTAGCACGGGGGTTGTAGGTGAGCAGTTCTTC. Protein: CASNRGSTGVVGEQFF. The variable domain in full, with the rest retrieved from reference TRBV9 and TRBJ2-1, is DSGVTQTPKHLITATGQRVTLRCSPRSGDLSVYWYQQSLDQGLQFLIQYYNGEERAKGNILERFSAQQFPDLHSELNLSSLELGDSALYFCASNRGSTGVVGEQFFGPGTRLTVL.

The rearrangement links TRBV7-9 to TRBJ2-4; 9 bases fit TRBD1. The CDR3 sequence is 14 residues long. With V trimmed by 6 bases and J by 4 bases, 4 bases remained unmatched. Germline V gene sequence: CDR1 SEHNR, CDR2 FQNEAQ (reference sequence). DNA for the CDR3: TGTGCCAGCAGATCGGGACAGGGTAAAAACATTCAGTACTTC. Its translation is CASRSGQGKNIQYF.

This clonotype was counted ten times or more. The chain joins TRBV7-9 to TRBJ2-4; D is uncertain. Germline CDR1 is SEHNR and CDR2 is FQNEAQ (reference sequence). V was shortened by 8 bases and J by 3 bases, with 5 bases between the two germline ends. This CDR3 region has 11 residues. CDR3 nucleotide sequence: TGTGCCAGCGTGAGCAAAAACATTCAGTACTTC. Translation gives CASVSKNIQYF.

V and J are TRBV19 and TRBJ1-1; 7 nucleotides agree with TRBD1. This CDR3 is 14 amino acids long. Germline CDR1 is LNHDA and CDR2 is SQIVND (reference sequence). Trimming removed 5 bases from V and 2 bases from J; junction bases left unmatched: 5. CDR3 in DNA: TGTGCCAGTAGTGACGACAGGGAAAACACTGAAGCTTTCTTT. It yields the protein CASSDDRENTEAFF.

This clonotype has just a few counts. V is TRBV3-1 and J is TRBJ2-5, with 9 bases that match TRBD1. This CDR3 has 14 amino acids. Trimming at V came to 1 base and at J to 6 bases, leaving 3 bases not matched to a gene. Looked up from germline, CDR1 is LGHDT and CDR2 is YNNKEL (reference sequence). The CDR3 here is CASSQVGQGQTQYF. The CDR3 coding sequence is TGTGCCAGCAGCCAAGTTGGACAGGGGCAGACCCAGTACTTC.

In its sample, this clonotype was seen a few times. A much larger clone differs by one base, so this may be a read error. The CDR3 loop reads CAGSYVAGDKNIQYF. CDR3 in DNA: TGTGCCGGCAGTTACGTAGCGGGAGACAAAAACATTCAGTACTTC. This chain links TRBV6-2 or TRBV6-3 with TRBJ2-4; 9 positions match TRBD2. Germline CDR1 is MNHEY and CDR2 is SVGEGT. The CDR3 has 15 residues.

For this clonotype: A much more abundant neighbour one base away suggests this may be a read error. The rearrangement joins TRBV4-1 to TRBJ2-7, with D perhaps matching TRBD1 (5 bases). V was trimmed by 3 bases and J by 3 bases, leaving 15 bases between them. Germline CDR1 reads MGHRA; CDR2 reads YSYEKL. This CDR3 spans 15 amino acids. CDR3 loop: CASSQESGLIYEQYF. The CDR3 DNA reads as TGCGCCAGCAGCCAGGAGTCAGGGCTAATCTACGAGCAGTACTTC.

The table lists this clonotype with a few counts. This rearrangement joins TRBV9 to TRBJ2-1; 12 bases align to TRBD2. V lost 0 bases, J lost 4 bases, and 2 bases stayed unmatched. The CDR3 sequence is 16 residues long. From germline, CDR1 is SGDLS and CDR2 YYNGEE. The DNA of the CDR3 is TGTGCCAGCAGCGTAGTTGGACTAGCGGGATACAATGAGCAGTTCTTC. It yields the protein CASSVVGLAGYNEQFF.

A word on this clonotype: This clone may be a read error of a much larger clone one base away. The genes are TRBV6-6 and TRBJ1-4; no definite D call. Germline loops: CDR1 MNHNY, CDR2 SVGAGI (reference sequence). The CDR3 length is 16 residues. CDR3 DNA sequence: TGTGCCAGCAGTATGACAAGCCATGCAACTAATGAAATACTGTTTTTT. This sequence encodes CASSMTSHATNEILFF.

To note about this clonotype: One base away lies a much larger clone, so this may be a sequencing read error. This rearrangement joins TRBV21-1 to TRBJ2-7; the table assigns TRBD1, which was not confirmed against the DNA. TRBV21-1 is a pseudogene segment. The CDR3 covers 17 residues. CDR3 DNA sequence: TGTGCCAGCAGCAAAGAAACCACAGGGGAGAGGACCTACGAGCGGTACTTC. It encodes CASSKETTGERTYERYF.

The rearrangement links TRBV30 to TRBJ2-1, with 9 bases that match TRBD2. The CDR3 covers 15 residues. Germline loops: CDR1 GTSNPN, CDR2 SVGIG (reference sequence). The V segment lost 4 bases and the J segment 4 bases; nucleotides outside the gene matches: 8. The chain's CDR3 is CAWTERSGGYNEQFF. The CDR3, as DNA: TGTGCCTGGACCGAGCGGAGCGGGGGGTACAATGAGCAGTTCTTC.

V gene TRBV9 combines with J gene TRBJ2-5, with 14 bases fitting TRBD2. Germline CDR1 and CDR2: SGDLS and YYNGEE. CDR3 length: 16 residues. Trimming cost V 4 bases and J 5 bases; bases outside gene matches: 7. CDR3 in amino acids: CASSQGLAGDWETQYF. CDR3 in DNA: TGTGCCAGCAGCCAGGGACTAGCGGGAGATTGGGAGACCCAGTACTTC.